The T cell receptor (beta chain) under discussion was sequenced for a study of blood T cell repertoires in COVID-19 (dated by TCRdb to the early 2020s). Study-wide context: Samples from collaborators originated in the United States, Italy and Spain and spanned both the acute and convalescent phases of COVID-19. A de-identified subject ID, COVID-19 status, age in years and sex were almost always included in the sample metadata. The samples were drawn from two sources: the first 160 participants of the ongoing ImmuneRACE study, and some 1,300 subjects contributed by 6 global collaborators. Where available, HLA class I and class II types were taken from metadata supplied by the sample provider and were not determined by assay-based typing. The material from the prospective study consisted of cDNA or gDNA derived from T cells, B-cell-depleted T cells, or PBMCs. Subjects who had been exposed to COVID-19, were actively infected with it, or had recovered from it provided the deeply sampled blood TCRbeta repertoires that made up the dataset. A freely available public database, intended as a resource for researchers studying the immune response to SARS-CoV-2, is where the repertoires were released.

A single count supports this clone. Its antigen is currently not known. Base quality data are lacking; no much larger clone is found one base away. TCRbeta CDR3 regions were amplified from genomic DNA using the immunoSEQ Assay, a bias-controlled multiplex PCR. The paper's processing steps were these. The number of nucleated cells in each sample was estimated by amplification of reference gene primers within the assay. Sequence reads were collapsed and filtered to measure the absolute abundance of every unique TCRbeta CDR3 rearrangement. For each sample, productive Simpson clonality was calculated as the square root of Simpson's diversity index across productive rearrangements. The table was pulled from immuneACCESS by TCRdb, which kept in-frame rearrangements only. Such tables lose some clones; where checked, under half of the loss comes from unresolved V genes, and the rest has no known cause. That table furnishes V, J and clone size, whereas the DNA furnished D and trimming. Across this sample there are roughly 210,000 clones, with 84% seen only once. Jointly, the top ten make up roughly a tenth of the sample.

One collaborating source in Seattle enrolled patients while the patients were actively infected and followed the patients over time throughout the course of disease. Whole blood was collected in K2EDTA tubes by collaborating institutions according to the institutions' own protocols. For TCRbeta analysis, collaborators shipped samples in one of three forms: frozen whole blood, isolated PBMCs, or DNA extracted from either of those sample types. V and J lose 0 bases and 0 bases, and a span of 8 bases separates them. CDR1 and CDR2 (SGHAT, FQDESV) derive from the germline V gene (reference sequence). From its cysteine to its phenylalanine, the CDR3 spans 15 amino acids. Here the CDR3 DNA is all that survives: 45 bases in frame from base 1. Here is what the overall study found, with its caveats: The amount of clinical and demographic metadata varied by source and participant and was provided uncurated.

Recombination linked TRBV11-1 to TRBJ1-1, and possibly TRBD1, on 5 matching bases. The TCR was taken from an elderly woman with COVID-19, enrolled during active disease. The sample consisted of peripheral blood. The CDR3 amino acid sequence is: CASSLAPGMNTEAFF. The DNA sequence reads TGTGCCAGCAGCTTAGCGCCAGGGATGAACACTGAAGCTTTCTTT.